This record covers a single TCR beta chain. Antigen unknown. This sample is drawn from a study of T cell repertoires in cytomegalovirus infection. Study at large: Matching HLA type, along with CMV infection, was indicated by public TCR beta signatures.

Study results and caveats: Identification of carriers of CMV plus the relevant HLA was achieved through cumulative public TCR beta family frequency. There were HLA-C-restricted CMV-specific TCR beta clonotypes dominating the ex vivo response.

CDR1 is SGHTA, CDR2 FQGNSA, per germline. The CDR3 is made up of 14 amino acids. V dropped 8 bases and J dropped 10; count of bases not matched to a gene: 9. In TCRdb, the reads were re-called with MiXCR into one record per CDR3 protein. The table has under 250,000 distinct CDR3 sequences, 6% to 8% seen once; the top ten hold under 7%. The chain is built from TRBV7-2 and TRBJ2-1, with TRBD2 matching over 12 bases. This clonotype was obtained from a human donor in good health (CMV status not recorded). Some clones in this sample may be carry-over from other donors' samples. The sequenced sample was PBMCs. The CDR3 reads CASGGLAGGGEQFF. The CDR3 DNA follows: TGTGCCAGCGGGGGACTAGCGGGCGGCGGGGAGCAGTTCTTC.